Below are 19 T cell receptor beta chains sequenced from a single sample in a study of Graves' ophthalmopathy and Graves' hyperthyroidism (dated by TCRdb to the late 2010s). The sequencing machine was an Illumina HiSeq 2000. For repertoire sequencing, TCR beta CDR3 regions were amplified from RNA transcripts. The first round of RT-PCR was done with HTBI primers and the Qiagen OneStep RT-PCR kit, and was followed by a second round of multiplex PCR, then size selection and purification. TCRdb ran its own pipeline on the public reads, namely fastp trimming at Q25 and MiXCR clone calling, and kept in-frame beta chains. Duplicate CDR3 protein sequences are folded into a single record with the most common DNA and genes. Present in this sample are about 550,000 distinct CDR3 sequences, less than 40% of which were seen just once. Jointly, the top ten make up around 4% of the sample. Sequencing was done on a sample of peripheral blood or thyroid tissue (not recorded which). These receptors originate from an adult man with Graves' hyperthyroidism.

This clonotype was counted at least ten times. The chain employs TRBV24-1 and TRBJ1-6; 7 nucleotides line up with TRBD1. Looked up from germline, CDR1 is KGHDR and CDR2 is SFDVKD. The CDR3 contains 18 residues. After removal of 4 bases from V and 0 bases from J, the junction contained 8 bases not matched to a gene. CDR3 nucleotide sequence: TGTGCCACCAGTGACTCCGGACAGGCCGACTCCTATAATTCACCCCTCCACTTT. Amino acid sequence: CATSDSGQADSYNSPLHF.

This clonotype was recorded at least ten times. This chain uses TRBV7-9 with TRBJ1-5; maybe TRBD1 (6 bases). Germline CDR1 reads SEHNR; CDR2 reads FQNEAQ (reference sequence). The CDR3 sequence is 20 residues long. Trimming removed 3 bases at V and 7 bases at J, with 31 bases between. Here the CDR3 DNA reads TGTGCCAGCAGCTTTGCGCGCTTCCCTGGACAGCCTTCTATCGGGCAGCCCCAGCATTTT. Amino acids: CASSFARFPGQPSIGQPQHF.

This clonotype has at least ten counts. The chain links TRBV20-1 to TRBJ1-1; a possible D gene is TRBD1 (5 bases). The CDR3 runs 13 residues. The V end was cut by 1 base, the J end by 1 base, with 7 bases between. Germline V gives CDR1 DFQATT, CDR2 SNEGSKA (reference sequence). The CDR3 DNA reads as TGCAGTGCTAGAGTGGGGGGGAACACTGAAGCTTTCTTT. It specifies CSARVGGNTEAFF.

Ten or more counts support this clonotype. V gene TRBV20-1 combines with J gene TRBJ1-2; the D gene is possibly TRBD1 (5 bases). With 1 base removed from V and 7 bases from J, the gap between germline ends came to 16 bases. The CDR3 length is 14 residues. The germline V gene has CDR1 DFQATT and CDR2 SNEGSKA (reference sequence). The CDR3: CSARVRAGKSGYTF. The CDR3 DNA sequence: TGCAGTGCTAGAGTGCGGGCAGGGAAATCTGGCTACACCTTC.

The rearrangement links TRBV11-2 to TRBJ2-2, with 9 bases lining up with TRBD2. The V gene's germline CDR1 is SGHAT and CDR2 FQNNGV. V trimming: 5 bases; J trimming: 5 bases; junction bases outside the gene matches: 18. The CDR3 runs to 19 residues. CDR3 region: CASSPWGSGREGWTGELFF. Written as DNA, the CDR3 is TGTGCCAGCAGCCCGTGGGGTAGCGGGAGAGAGGGGTGGACCGGGGAGCTGTTTTTT.

This clonotype has more than one count but fewer than ten. The CDR3 loop reads CSVKALWGVQYF. CDR3 bases: TGCAGTGTTAAGGCCCTATGGGGCGTGCAGTACTTC. The rearrangement joins TRBV20-1 to TRBJ2-7, with D possibly TRBD1 on 5 matching bases. CDR3 size: 12 residues. The germline V and J ends were trimmed by 7 bases and 9 bases, with 19 bases remaining between them. Germline V lookup: CDR1 DFQATT, CDR2 SNEGSKA (reference sequence).

The chain combines TRBV7-9 with TRBJ2-7; 9 nucleotides match TRBD1. Germline V gene sequence: CDR1 SEHNR, CDR2 FQNEAQ (reference sequence). The trim removed 6 bases at V and 4 bases at J, leaving 13 bases unmatched. The CDR3 contains 16 residues. CDR3 loop: CASSSFFDRGEYEQYF. CDR3 nucleotide sequence: TGTGCCAGCAGTTCCTTTTTCGACAGGGGGGAATACGAGCAGTACTTC.

In this sample, this clonotype turned up many times. The chain employs TRBV29-1 and TRBJ2-2; tentatively, D is TRBD2 (6 bases). The germline V and J ends were trimmed by 6 bases and 6 bases, with 17 bases remaining between them. The CDR3 totals 14 residues. Germline assignment: CDR1 SQVTM and CDR2 ANQGSEA. The CDR3 nucleotides are TGCAGCGTGATGGCGCAGGGAGGAGCCGGGGAGCTGTTTTTT. Its translation is CSVMAQGGAGELFF.

V is TRBV10-3 and J is TRBJ1-2, with a weak D call TRBD1 (5 bases). Germline V gene data show CDR1 as ENHRY and CDR2 as SYGVKD. This CDR3 has 15 residues. V lost 2 bases to trimming and J lost 2 bases, with 12 bases between them. In nucleotides, the CDR3 is TGTGCCATCAGTGAGATAGGGGTTTCCAACTATGGCTACACCTTC. Encoded protein: CAISEIGVSNYGYTF.

This clonotype has a count of ten or more. The rearrangement joins TRBV5-8 to TRBJ2-7; TRBD2 is a possible D gene (5 bases). The CDR3 spans 14 residues. The ends were cut back, 2 bases at V and 4 bases at J, with 13 bases in the middle. Germline values: CDR1 SGHTS, CDR2 YDEGEE. The CDR3 nucleotides read TGTGCCAGCAGCTTAAGAGGGAGACTGTACGAGCAGTACTTC. Translating it yields CASSLRGRLYEQYF.

V is TRBV28 and J is TRBJ1-2; tentative D call: TRBD1 (5 bases). Between the trimmed V and J ends, which lost 5 bases and 6 bases, there was a span of 13 bases. CDR1 is MDHEN, CDR2 SYDVKM, per germline. CDR3 length equals 13 residues. The CDR3 loop reads CASSADGGNGYTF. CDR3 DNA: TGTGCCAGCAGTGCAGACGGGGGAAATGGCTACACCTTC.

This clonotype was observed many times. This chain links TRBV7-9 with TRBJ2-7; no clear D gene. The CDR3 consists of 11 residues. CDR1 is SEHNR and CDR2 is FQNEAQ in the germline V gene (reference sequence). Trimming removed 6 bases from V and 5 bases from J, with 8 bases in between. In nucleotides, the CDR3 is TGTGCCAGCAGTGCCTTCGACGAGCAGTACTTC. It translates to CASSAFDEQYF.

This clonotype has only a few counts. The gene calls are TRBV10-3 and TRBJ2-1; 9 bases match TRBD2. In germline, CDR1 is ENHRY, CDR2 SYGVKD. V was pared by 0 bases and J by 0 bases, with 12 bases of the junction left unmatched. This CDR3 has 20 amino acids. CDR3: CAISESAGGSAHSSYNEQFF. CDR3 bases: TGTGCCATCAGTGAGTCAGCGGGAGGTAGCGCCCACAGCTCCTACAATGAGCAGTTCTTC.

Comment on this clonotype: A much larger clone differs by one base, so this may be a read error. V gene TRBV11-2 combines with J gene TRBJ1-2; unclear D gene. Germline V gives CDR1 SGHAT, CDR2 FQNNGV. The CDR3 spans 15 residues. The CDR3 sequence is CASSWYQDVSYGYAF. CDR3 nucleotide sequence: TGTGCCAGCAGCTGGTACCAGGACGTCAGCTATGGCTACGCCTTC.

The chain combines TRBV24-1 with TRBJ2-5, with D perhaps given as TRBD1 or TRBD2 (5 bases each). Per germline, CDR1 KGHDR and CDR2 SFDVKD. CDR3 length: 17 amino acids. V lost 2 bases and J 9 bases, leaving 24 bases between the germline ends. For the CDR3, the DNA is TGTGCCACCAGTGATTCGCGACTGGGGACCTTCAATCAGCCCCAGTACTTC. It specifies CATSDSRLGTFNQPQYF.

This clonotype was detected only a few times. V usage is TRBV19 and J usage is TRBJ1-2, with D tentatively TRBD1 (5 bases). Germline CDR1 reads LNHDA; CDR2 reads SQIVND (reference sequence). Trimming shortened V by 8 bases and J by 8 bases, and 18 bases separated the two germline ends. The CDR3 has 13 residues. DNA for the CDR3: TGTGCCAGTCGGGACGATTCGTGGAGGGGCTACACCTTC. It yields the protein CASRDDSWRGYTF.

This clonotype has at least ten counts. J is TRBJ1-2 and V is TRBV29-1; a possible D gene is TRBD1 (5 bases). Germline CDR1 is SQVTM and CDR2 is ANQGSEA. The CDR3 runs to 13 residues. Between the trimmed V and J ends, which lost 3 bases and 4 bases, there was a span of 12 bases. The CDR3 loop is CSVDTDGGYGYTF. CDR3 in DNA: TGCAGCGTTGACACGGACGGGGGCTATGGCTACACCTTC.

This clonotype has a count of ten or more. J is TRBJ2-7 and V is TRBV5-1; 7 bases are shared with TRBD1. The length of the CDR3 is 14 residues. Losses at the gene ends were 5 bases for V and 0 bases for J; bases not matched to a gene: 5. Germline V gene sequence: CDR1 SGHRS, CDR2 YFSETQ. The CDR3 reads CASSRDSSSYEQYF. CDR3 sequence (DNA): TGCGCCAGCAGTCGGGACAGTAGCTCCTACGAGCAGTACTTC.

As regards this clonotype: A much more abundant neighbour one base away suggests this may be a read error. The rearrangement joins TRBV11-2 to TRBJ2-7, with D tentatively TRBD1 (5 bases). The germline gives CDR1 SGHAT, CDR2 FQNNGV. The CDR3 covers 14 residues. As DNA, the CDR3 is TGTGCCAGCAGCTTAGGTAGGCGACAGAACGAGCAGCACTTC. Translated, it gives CASSLGRRQNEQHF.